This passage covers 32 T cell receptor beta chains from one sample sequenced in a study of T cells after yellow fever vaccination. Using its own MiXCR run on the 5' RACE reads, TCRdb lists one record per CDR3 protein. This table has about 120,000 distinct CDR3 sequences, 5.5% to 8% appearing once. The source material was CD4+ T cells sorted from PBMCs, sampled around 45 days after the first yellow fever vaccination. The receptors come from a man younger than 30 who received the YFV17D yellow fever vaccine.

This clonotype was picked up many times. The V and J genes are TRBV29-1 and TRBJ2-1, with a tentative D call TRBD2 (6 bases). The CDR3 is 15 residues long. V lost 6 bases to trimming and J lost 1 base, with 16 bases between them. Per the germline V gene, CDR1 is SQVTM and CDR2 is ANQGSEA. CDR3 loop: CSVLPRRDSYNEQFF. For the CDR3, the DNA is TGCAGCGTCCTACCCCGGAGGGATTCCTACAATGAGCAGTTCTTC.

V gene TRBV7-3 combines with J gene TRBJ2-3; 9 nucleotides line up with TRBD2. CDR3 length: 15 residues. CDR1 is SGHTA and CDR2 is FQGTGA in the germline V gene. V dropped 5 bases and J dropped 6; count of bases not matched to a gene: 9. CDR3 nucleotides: TGTGCCAGCAGCCCGGGACTAGCAAGCGGGGATACGCAGTATTTT. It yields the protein CASSPGLASGDTQYF.

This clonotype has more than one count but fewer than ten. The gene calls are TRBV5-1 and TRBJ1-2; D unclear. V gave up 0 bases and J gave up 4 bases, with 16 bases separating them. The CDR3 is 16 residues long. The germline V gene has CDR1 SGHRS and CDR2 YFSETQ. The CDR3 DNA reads TGCGCCAGCAGCTTGGATCGTTCTAGTCGGACCTATGGCTACACCTTC. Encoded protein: CASSLDRSSRTYGYTF.

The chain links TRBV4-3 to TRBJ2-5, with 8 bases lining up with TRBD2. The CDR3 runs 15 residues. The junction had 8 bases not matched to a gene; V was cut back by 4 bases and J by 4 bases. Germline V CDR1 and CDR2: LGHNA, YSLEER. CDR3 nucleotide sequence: TGCGCCAGCAGCCCCGTCCGGGGGGGTGGAGAGACCCAGTACTTC. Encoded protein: CASSPVRGGGETQYF.

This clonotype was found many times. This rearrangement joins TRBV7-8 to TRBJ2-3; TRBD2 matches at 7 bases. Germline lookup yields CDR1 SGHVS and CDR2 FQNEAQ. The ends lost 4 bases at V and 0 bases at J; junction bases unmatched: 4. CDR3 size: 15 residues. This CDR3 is CASSSWGGSTDTQYF. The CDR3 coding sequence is TGTGCCAGCAGCTCTTGGGGGGGTAGCACAGATACGCAGTATTTT. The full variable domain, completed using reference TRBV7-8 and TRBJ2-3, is GAGVSQSPRYKVAKRGQDVALRCDPISGHVSLFWYQQALGQGPEFLTYFQNEAQLDKSGLPSDRFFAERPEGSVSTLKIQRTQQEDSAVYLCASSSWGGSTDTQYFGPGTRLTVL.

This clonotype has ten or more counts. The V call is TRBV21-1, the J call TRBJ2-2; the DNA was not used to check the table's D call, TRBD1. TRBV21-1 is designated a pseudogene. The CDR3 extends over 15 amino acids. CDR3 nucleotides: TGTGCCAAGGGACAGGGGGAGCGCCGAACCGGGGAGCTGTTTTTT. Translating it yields CAKGQGERRTGELFF.

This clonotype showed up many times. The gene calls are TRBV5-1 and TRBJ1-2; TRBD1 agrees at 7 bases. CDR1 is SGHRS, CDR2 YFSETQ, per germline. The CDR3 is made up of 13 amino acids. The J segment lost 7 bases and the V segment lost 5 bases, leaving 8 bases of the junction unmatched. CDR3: CASRSGTVAGYTF. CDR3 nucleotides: TGCGCCAGCAGATCCGGGACAGTGGCTGGCTACACCTTC.

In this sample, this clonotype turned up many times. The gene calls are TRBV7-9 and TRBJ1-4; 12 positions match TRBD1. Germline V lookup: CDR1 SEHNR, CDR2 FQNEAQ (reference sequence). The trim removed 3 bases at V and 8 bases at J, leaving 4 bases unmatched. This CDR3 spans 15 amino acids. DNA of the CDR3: TGTGCCAGCAGCTTTCCCGGGACAGGGGGCGAAAAACTGTTTTTT. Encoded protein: CASSFPGTGGEKLFF.

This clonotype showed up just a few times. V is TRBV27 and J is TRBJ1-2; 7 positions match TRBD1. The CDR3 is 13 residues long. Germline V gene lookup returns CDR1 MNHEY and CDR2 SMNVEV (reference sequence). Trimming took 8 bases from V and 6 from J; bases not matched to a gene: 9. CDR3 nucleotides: TGTGCCAGCGGCCCAAGACAGGGCCATGGCTACACCTTC. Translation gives CASGPRQGHGYTF.

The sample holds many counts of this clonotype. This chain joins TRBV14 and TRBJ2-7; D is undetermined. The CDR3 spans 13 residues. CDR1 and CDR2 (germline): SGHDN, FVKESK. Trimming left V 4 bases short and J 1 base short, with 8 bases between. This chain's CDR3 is CASSPAVSYEQYF. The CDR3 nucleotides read TGTGCCAGCAGCCCGGCGGTGTCCTACGAGCAGTACTTC.

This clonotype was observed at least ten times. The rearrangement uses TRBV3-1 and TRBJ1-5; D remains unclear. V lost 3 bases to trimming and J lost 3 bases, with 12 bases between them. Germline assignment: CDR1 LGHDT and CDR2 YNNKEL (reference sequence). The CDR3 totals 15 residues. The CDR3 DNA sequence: TGTGCCAGCAGCCAGGGTGTTCTGAACAATCAGCCCCAGCATTTT. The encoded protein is CASSQGVLNNQPQHF.

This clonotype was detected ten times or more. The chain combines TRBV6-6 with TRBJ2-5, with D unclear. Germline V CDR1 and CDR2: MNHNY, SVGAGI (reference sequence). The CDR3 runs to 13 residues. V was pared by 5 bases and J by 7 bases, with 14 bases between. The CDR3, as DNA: TGTGCCAGCAGTACGGAGCGTGCAGGGACCCAGTACTTC. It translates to CASSTERAGTQYF.

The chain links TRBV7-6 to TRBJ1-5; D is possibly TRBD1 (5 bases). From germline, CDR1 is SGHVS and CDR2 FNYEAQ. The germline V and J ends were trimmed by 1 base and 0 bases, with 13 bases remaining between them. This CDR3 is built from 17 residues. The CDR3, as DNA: TGTGCCAGCAGCTTAGACGCCGGGACTTATAGCAATCAGCCCCAGCATTTT. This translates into CASSLDAGTYSNQPQHF.

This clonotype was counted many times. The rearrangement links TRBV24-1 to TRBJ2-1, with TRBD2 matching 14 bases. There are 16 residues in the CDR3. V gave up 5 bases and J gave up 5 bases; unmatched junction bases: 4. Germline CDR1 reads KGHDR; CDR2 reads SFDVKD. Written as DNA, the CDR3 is TGTGCCACCAGTGGGGGGACTAGCGGGGGCAACAATGAGCAGTTCTTC. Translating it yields CATSGGTSGGNNEQFF.

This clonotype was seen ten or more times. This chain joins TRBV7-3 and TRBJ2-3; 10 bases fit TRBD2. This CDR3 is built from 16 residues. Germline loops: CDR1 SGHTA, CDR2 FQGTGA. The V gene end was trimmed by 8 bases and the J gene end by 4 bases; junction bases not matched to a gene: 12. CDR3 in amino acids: CASSKGPSGGADTQYF. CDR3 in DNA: TGTGCCAGCTCCAAAGGGCCCAGCGGGGGGGCAGATACGCAGTATTTT.

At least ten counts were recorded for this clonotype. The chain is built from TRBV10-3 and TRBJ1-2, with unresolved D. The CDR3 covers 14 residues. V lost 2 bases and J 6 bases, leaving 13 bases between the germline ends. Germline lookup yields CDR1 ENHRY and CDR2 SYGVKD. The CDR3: CAISELTPGDGYTF. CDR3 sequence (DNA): TGTGCCATCAGTGAGCTCACCCCCGGGGATGGCTACACCTTC.

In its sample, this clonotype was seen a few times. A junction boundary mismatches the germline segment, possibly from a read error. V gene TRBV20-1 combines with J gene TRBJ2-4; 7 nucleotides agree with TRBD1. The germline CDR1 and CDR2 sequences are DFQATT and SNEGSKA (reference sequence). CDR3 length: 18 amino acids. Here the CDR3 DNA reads TGCTGTGCTAGCTCTCCGGGACAGAAGACTATAGCCAAAAACATTCAGTACTTC. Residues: CCASSPGQKTIAKNIQYF.

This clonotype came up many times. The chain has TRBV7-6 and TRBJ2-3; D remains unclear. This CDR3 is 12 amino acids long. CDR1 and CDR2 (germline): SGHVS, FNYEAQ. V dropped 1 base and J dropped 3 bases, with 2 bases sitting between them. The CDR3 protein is CASSLGTDTQYF. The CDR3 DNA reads TGTGCCAGCAGCTTAGGGACAGATACGCAGTATTTT.

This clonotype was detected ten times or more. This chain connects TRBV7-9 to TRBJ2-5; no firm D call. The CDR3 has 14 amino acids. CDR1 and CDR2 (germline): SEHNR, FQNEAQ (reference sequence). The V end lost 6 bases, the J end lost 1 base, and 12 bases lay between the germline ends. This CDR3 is CASRSDGPQETQYF. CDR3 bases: TGTGCCAGCAGATCGGACGGACCCCAAGAGACCCAGTACTTC.

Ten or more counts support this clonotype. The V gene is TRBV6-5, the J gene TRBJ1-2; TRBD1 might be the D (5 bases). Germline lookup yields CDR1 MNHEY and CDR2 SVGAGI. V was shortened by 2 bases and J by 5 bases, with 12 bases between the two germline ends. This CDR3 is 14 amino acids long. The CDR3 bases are TGTGCCAGCAGTTACGCGGGGGGGAGTTATGGCTACACCTTC. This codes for CASSYAGGSYGYTF.

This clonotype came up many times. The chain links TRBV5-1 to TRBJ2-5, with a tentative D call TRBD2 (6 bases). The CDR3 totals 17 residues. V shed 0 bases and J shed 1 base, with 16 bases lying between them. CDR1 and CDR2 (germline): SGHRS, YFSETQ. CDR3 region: CASSLGRASAGQETQYF. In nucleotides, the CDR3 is TGCGCCAGCAGCTTGGGGAGGGCTAGCGCTGGCCAAGAGACCCAGTACTTC.

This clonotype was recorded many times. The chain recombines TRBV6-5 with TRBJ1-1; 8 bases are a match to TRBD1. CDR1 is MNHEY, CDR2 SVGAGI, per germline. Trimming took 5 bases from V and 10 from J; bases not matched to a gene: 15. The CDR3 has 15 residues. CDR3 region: CASSPPGQAIRGAFF. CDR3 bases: TGTGCCAGCAGTCCCCCGGGACAGGCGATCAGGGGAGCTTTCTTT.

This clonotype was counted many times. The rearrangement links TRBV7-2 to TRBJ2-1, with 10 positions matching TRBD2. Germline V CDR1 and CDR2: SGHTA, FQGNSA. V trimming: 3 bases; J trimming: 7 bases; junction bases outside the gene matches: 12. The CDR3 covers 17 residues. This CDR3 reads CASSFLVAGGRSNEQFF. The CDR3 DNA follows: TGTGCCAGCAGCTTTCTTGTAGCGGGGGGCCGCTCAAATGAGCAGTTCTTC.

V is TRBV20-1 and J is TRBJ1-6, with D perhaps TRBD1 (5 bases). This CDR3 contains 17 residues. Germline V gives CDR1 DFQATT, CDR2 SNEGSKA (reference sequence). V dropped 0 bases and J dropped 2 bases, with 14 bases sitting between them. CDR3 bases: TGCAGTGCTAGAGATCCAAGACACAGGACCTATAATTCACCCCTCCACTTT. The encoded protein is CSARDPRHRTYNSPLHF.

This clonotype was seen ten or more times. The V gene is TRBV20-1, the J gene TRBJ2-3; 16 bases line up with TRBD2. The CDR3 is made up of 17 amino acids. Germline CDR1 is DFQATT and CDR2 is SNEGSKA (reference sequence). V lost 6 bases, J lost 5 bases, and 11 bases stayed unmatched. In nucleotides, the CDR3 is TGCAGTGCCGCGGCGGGACTAGCGGGGGGGCAGAGAGATACGCAGTATTTT. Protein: CSAAAGLAGGQRDTQYF.

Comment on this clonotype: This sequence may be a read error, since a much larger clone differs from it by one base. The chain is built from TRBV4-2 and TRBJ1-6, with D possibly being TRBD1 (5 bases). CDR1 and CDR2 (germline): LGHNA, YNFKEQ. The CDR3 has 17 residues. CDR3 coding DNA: TGTCCCAGCAGCCTAAGAGTGCCGGTGACAGAGGATTCACCCCTCCACTTT. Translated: CPSSLRVPVTEDSPLHF.

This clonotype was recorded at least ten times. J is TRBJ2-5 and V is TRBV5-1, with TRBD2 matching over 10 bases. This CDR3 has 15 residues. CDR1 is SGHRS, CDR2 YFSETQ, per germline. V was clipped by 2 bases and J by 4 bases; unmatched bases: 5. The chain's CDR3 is CASSFGGLATETQYF. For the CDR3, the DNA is TGCGCCAGCAGCTTTGGGGGACTAGCGACAGAGACCCAGTACTTC.

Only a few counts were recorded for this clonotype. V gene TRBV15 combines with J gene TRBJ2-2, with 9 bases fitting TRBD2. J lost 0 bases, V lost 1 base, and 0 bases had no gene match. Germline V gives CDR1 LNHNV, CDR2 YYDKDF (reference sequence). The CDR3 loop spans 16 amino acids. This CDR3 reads CATSRGLAANTGELFF. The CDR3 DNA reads TGTGCCACCAGCAGAGGACTAGCGGCGAACACCGGGGAGCTGTTTTTT.

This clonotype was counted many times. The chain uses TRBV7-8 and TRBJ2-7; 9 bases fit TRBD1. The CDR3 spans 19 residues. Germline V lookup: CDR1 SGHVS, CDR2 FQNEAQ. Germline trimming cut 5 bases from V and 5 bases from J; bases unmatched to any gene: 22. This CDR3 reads CASSATLPGERTGDNEQYV. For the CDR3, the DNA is TGTGCCAGCAGCGCTACTCTCCCTGGAGAACGGACAGGGGATAACGAGCAGTACGTC.

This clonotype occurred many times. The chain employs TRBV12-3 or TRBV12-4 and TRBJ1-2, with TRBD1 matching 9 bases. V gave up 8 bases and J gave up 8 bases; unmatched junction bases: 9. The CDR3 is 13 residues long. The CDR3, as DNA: TGTGCCAGCCTGAGGGACAGGGCCCAGGGCTACACCTTC. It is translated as CASLRDRAQGYTF.

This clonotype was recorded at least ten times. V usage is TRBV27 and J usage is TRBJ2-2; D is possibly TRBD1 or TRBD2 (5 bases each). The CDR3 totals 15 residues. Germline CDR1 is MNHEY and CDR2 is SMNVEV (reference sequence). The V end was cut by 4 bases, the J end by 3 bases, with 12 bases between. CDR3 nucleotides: TGTGCCAGCAGTTCCCGAGGGGTAGACACCGGGGAGCTGTTTTTT. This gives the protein CASSSRGVDTGELFF.

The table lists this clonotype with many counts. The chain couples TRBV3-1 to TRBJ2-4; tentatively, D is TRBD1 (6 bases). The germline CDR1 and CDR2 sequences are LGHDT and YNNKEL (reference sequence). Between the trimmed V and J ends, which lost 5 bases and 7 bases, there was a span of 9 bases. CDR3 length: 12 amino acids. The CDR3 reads CASSTGSNIQYF. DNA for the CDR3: TGTGCCAGCAGCACAGGGTCGAACATTCAGTACTTC.